This note documents a single TCR beta chain sequence. This clonotype was seen a handful of times. No antigen is known for it. There are no base qualities to consult, and no much larger clone falls within one base. Blood RNA was extracted from unsorted whole blood with TRIzol reagent; germline DNA came from the DNeasy Blood & Tissue kit. Patients had chronic HBV infection and were treatment-naive at sampling. Before surgery, 3 to 5 milliliters of peripheral blood were drawn into K2EDTA tubes. The data were taken from a study of tumor-infiltrating lymphocytes in primary liver carcinoma (dated by TCRdb to 2015 to 2018). In terms of the full investigation: Surgical resection was performed in China between 2015 and March 2016 on about five patients with histopathologically diagnosed primary liver carcinoma. The five patients, three men and two women aged 30 to 69 years, had hepatocellular carcinoma (four) or combined HCC and intrahepatic cholangiocarcinoma (one). The tumors of the five patients were staged as T1-T3 N0M0, with maximum diameters ranging from roughly 4 to 10 cm. Roughly 3.5 to 7.5 million productive TCRbeta reads were obtained per sample, and no significant difference in read depth was found between tissue types. TCRbeta repertoire sequencing, expression microarrays and whole-exome sequencing were combined in the study across five regions of each liver tumor, with adjacent normal tissue and blood also included. A total of some 35 specimens from 5 patients went through TCRbeta repertoire sequencing, namely 25 tumor regions, 5 adjacent noncancerous liver tissues and 5 peripheral blood samples. Reproducibility between technical replicate repertoires was high, with correlation coefficients above 0.98 and mean shared-clone rates roughly 0.86.

TCRbeta-specific cDNA was reverse-transcribed from approximately 460 ng total RNA using a constant-region primer and ProtoScript II reverse transcriptase. TCRbeta libraries were built with three nested multiplex PCR rounds, a slightly modified ARM-PCR procedure. The first two PCR rounds used multiplex TRBV1-TRBV30 forward primers with a Cbeta reverse primer, each for about 10 cycles. Sample barcodes and Illumina adapters were added in a final 25-cycle PCR using Deep VentR polymerase. Before sequencing, amplicons of 200-500 bp were purified from gel using a QIAquick gel extraction kit. TCRbeta amplicons were sequenced on an Illumina HiSeq 2500 with 250-bp paired-end reads. The authors' analysis ran thus. To recover full CDR3 sequences, reads were quality-trimmed using Trimmomatic v0.33 and paired reads were then merged using FLASH v1.2.11. V, D and J germline segments were assigned to the rearranged TCRbeta sequences by MiGEC v1.2.1b. Clonotype statistics and Shannon-Wiener diversity indices were calculated with VDJtools v1.0.0. Except for diversity analysis, only each sample's 250 most abundant clonotypes were used in subsequent analyses to reduce sampling bias. TCRdb trimmed public reads at Q25 via fastp, called clones via MiXCR and kept in-frame beta chains. Entries that share a CDR3 protein sequence are merged under the most common genes and DNA. For this entry, the V and J calls and clone size follow TCRdb and not the study's own pipeline. The sample data list about 180,000 distinct CDR3 sequences, and 60% of these were observed just once. The ten largest clones take up 72% of the sample.

On the study overall, not on this receptor specifically: With just a few patients in the study, the authors point out that the findings should be validated in a larger study. Because only the TCR beta chain was sequenced and unpaired alpha chains were not captured, true repertoire diversity is likely underestimated. Compared with blood, tumors had a significantly larger share of the repertoire taken up by the top 250 clones (p = 0.039). Consistent with antigen-driven expansion, pairs of tumor regions showed higher repertoire overlap (mean roughly 35%) than either tumor-adjacent pairs (about 17%) or tumor-blood pairs (around 15%). Because the samples were bulk and unsorted, CD4+ and CD8+ T cell repertoires could not be compared.

The CDR3 goes from the cysteine to the phenylalanine over 14 residues. Of the read, only the CDR3 DNA is kept; its 42 bases are in frame from base 1. CDR1 is given as MGHRA and CDR2 as YSYEKL, both from the germline V gene. Trimming takes 4 bases from V and 4 bases from J, and the germline ends sit 14 bases apart. The chain employs TRBV4-1 and TRBJ2-7, with TRBD2 tentatively as D gene (5 bases match). What was sequenced was peripheral blood. The sequence derives from a man aged 35 to 55 with primary liver carcinoma and hepatitis B virus infection. The CDR3 region has the sequence CASSLGEQTYEQYF. The DNA reads TGCGCCAGCAGCCTCGGGGAACAGACTTACGAGCAGTACTTC.